This T cell receptor beta chain was obtained from a study of cytomegalovirus exposure and HLA in healthy donors. About the research overall: From HLA-typed donors, an early data release held approximately 85 million unique TCRs.

General study findings and limits: For TCR beta chains, V- and J-gene trimming was later linked to a missense DCLRE1C variant. Cytomegalovirus-associated TCR beta chains were listed, numbering some 150.

Vbeta (60) and Jbeta (13) primers were used in the PCR. The method was immunoSEQ multiplex PCR; TCRdb's version includes in-frame clones alone and lacks a portion of them. The sample lists 120,000 to 150,000 clones; roughly 79% were seen once. The CDR3 sequence is 16 residues long. Per the germline V gene, CDR1 is SGDLS and CDR2 is YYNGEE. The V gene end was trimmed by 4 bases and the J gene end by 7 bases; junction bases not matched to a gene: 16. Of note for this clone: What it binds is not known.

The chain is built from TRBV9 and TRBJ1-2; 7 bases match TRBD1. The TCR originated in a middle-aged woman in good health and CMV-seropositive. The sequencing sample was made of PBMCs. The CDR3 spells CASSLTEKNRGGGYTF. Here the CDR3 DNA reads TGTGCCAGCAGCCTCACCGAGAAAAACAGGGGAGGTGGCTACACCTTC.